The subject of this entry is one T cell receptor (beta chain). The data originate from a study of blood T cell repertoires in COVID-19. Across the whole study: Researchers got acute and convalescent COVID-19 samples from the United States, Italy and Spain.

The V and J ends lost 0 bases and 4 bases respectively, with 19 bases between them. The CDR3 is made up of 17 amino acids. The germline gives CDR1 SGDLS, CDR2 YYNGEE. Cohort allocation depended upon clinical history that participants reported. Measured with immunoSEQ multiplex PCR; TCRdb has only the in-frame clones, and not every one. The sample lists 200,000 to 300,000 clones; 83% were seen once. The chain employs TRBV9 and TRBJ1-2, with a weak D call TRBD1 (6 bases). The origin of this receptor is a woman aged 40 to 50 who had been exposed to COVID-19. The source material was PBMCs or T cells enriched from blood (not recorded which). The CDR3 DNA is TGTGCCAGCAGCGTAGGACCCTCGGCAGGGGTTGTCTATGGCTACACCTTC. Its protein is CASSVGPSAGVVYGYTF.